The 2 T cell receptor beta chains reported below all come from one sample, sequenced in a study of T cells in Graves' hyperthyroidism and ophthalmopathy. Researchers took RNA transcripts and amplified the TCR beta CDR3 regions from them. The HTBI set primed first-round TCR CDR3 RT-PCR. MiXCR was run by TCRdb on the multiplex PCR reads, yielding one entry per CDR3 protein. Seen here are hundreds of thousands of distinct CDR3 sequences, less than 15% observed once, and the top ten hold 9.2%. The sample consisted of blood. The receptors shown here come from a woman between 18 and 30 years old with Graves' hyperthyroidism.

The rearrangement joins TRBV9 to TRBJ1-3; the D gene is possibly TRBD1 (5 bases). The CDR3 consists of 15 residues. V gave up 3 bases and J gave up 0 bases, with 10 bases separating them. The V gene's germline CDR1 is SGDLS and CDR2 YYNGEE. DNA for the CDR3: TGTGCCAGCAGCGGCCGAGGGGACTCTGGAAACACCATATATTTT. Amino acids: CASSGRGDSGNTIYF.

On this clonotype itself: Since a much larger clone is just one base distant, this may be a read error. This chain connects TRBV9 to TRBJ1-2, with D unclear. Germline CDR1 reads SGDLS; CDR2 reads YYNGEE. Trimming shortened V by 0 bases and J by 8 bases, and 14 bases separated the two germline ends. This CDR3 is 14 amino acids long. The CDR3 spells CASSVALVTEGYTF. CDR3 sequence (DNA): TGTGCCAGCAGCGTAGCACTGGTCACGGAGGGCTACACCTTC. Using reference TRBV9 and TRBJ1-2 for the parts outside the CDR3, the full variable domain is DSGVTQTPKHLITATGQRVTLRCSPRSGDLSVYWYQQSLDQGLQFLIQYYNGEERAKGNILERFSAQQFPDLHSELNLSSLELGDSALYFCASSVALVTEGYTFGSGTRLTVV.